This record looks at one T cell receptor (beta chain) sequence and its context. The antigen remains undetermined. The data derive from a study of lymphopenia after photon versus proton radiotherapy. Study observations and caveats: Under photons, naive T cells and diversity fell while effector/memory populations rose. Oligoclonal CD8+ Temra expansion after nadir drove photon patients' diversity drop.

V was cut by 3 bases and J by 3 bases, with 13 bases left in between. This CDR3 spans 15 amino acids. Germline lookup yields CDR1 KGHSH and CDR2 LQKENI. The protocol was immunoSEQ multiplex PCR, while the TCRdb copy is restricted to in-frame clones and leaves out a portion. The repertoire includes approximately 53,000 clones, under 95% of them detected once, and around 17% sits in the top ten. The sequencing used peripheral blood, collected from a patient treated with photon-based radiotherapy. The chain uses TRBV18 and TRBJ2-3, with a tentative D call TRBD2 (6 bases). This receptor was taken from a woman between 35 and 50 years old with cholangiocarcinoma. CDR3 sequence reads: CASSPTMGGTDTQYF. CDR3 nucleotide sequence: TGTGCCAGCTCACCGACAATGGGGGGTACAGATACGCAGTATTTT. The full variable domain, rest sourced from reference TRBV18 and TRBJ2-3, is NAGVMQNPRHLVRRRGQEARLRCSPMKGHSHVYWYRQLPEEGLKFMVYLQKENIIDESGMPKERFSAEFPKEGPSILRIQQVVRGDSAAYFCASSPTMGGTDTQYFGPGTRLTVL.